What follows describes a single T cell receptor beta chain. It lacks a known antigen. No base qualities exist here, and no much larger clone lies one base off it. The record originates from a study of blood T cells in healthy people across ages (dated by TCRdb to between 2014 and 2016). A note on the overall study: In model experiments, template switching captured about one uniquely barcoded TCR beta cDNA molecule for every two T cells. Age-related changes in TCR beta repertoire diversity were measured in the study by deep sequencing normalized with unique cDNA molecular identifiers. Four age groups were formed from the donors: young (average roughly 16 years), middle-aged (just under 40), aged (about 68) and long-lived (about 80). To avoid experimental bias, donors of different ages were randomly spread across the sequencing lanes. The study analyzed two additional independent replicas of 1 million unique cDNA reads from the same blood draw for two donors, one aged 18 to 30 and one aged 80 or older.

Library creation used 5' RACE. Instrument on record: Illumina HiSeq 2500. The second PCR ran for about 7 to 11 cycles and used a J-beta primer mix along with a sample-barcoded 5' primer. A unique molecular identifier was introduced onto each TCR beta cDNA molecule by a template-switch 5' adaptor carrying 12 random nucleotides. Each sample yielded at least 2.5 million CDR3-containing paired-end reads. First-strand cDNA synthesis was performed from all RNA using the Mint cDNA synthesis kit, with priming by a TRBC-specific oligonucleotide. Following uracil-DNA glycosylase treatment, all cDNA underwent a first 18-cycle PCR with the universal primers M1SS and BC2_uni_R. Regarding the original processing steps: For normalization, 1 million high-quality reads, each with a distinct molecular identifier, were randomly selected from each sample. Instead of being binned into consensus sequences, reads that shared molecular identifiers were thrown out. MiTCR, with a Q25 quality threshold and the strictest error-elimination algorithm, was used for CDR3 identification, clonotype clustering and error correction. A nonparametric unseen species model with Euler transformation was used to estimate lower-bound total TCR beta diversity. The public reads were run again by TCRdb, first through fastp at Q25 and then through MiXCR, and only productive beta chains were kept. Every entry covers one CDR3 protein and lists the most common genes and DNA from its rows. The V and J calls here are based on TCRdb, not the publication. The sample data list some 710,000 distinct CDR3 sequences, and 20% to 25% of these were observed just once. The top ten constitute less than 25% of the sample.

Systemically healthy Caucasian individuals from Russia, some 40 in total and aged roughly 6 to 100 years, were included as donors. Ten milliliters of peripheral blood were collected from each donor into EDTA-treated Vacutainer tubes. Ficoll-Paque density-gradient centrifugation was used to isolate PBMCs, with at least 7 million per sample. Total RNA, at least 5.5 micrograms per sample, was extracted from PBMCs with Trizol reagent. For every donor, an aliquot of PBMCs went through flow cytometry to measure the percentages of naive CD45RAhigh/CD27high T cells. Here is what the overall study found, with its caveats: A strong correlation was found between observed TCR beta diversity and the percentage of naive T cells measured by flow cytometry. Estimates of total diversity based on one million sequenced T cells were considered lower bounds and underestimates. Compared with the aged group, the long-lived group had more naive CD4+ T cells, fewer expanded clones and increased TCR diversity, suggesting age selection. Bulk unsorted PBMC profiling prevented conclusive comparison of naive and antigen-experienced compartments. Because the CMV infection status of the donors was unknown, age-related changes in expanded clonotypes may potentially have been confounded. As age increased, observed TCR beta diversity per million T cells dropped in a roughly linear way, and a significant reduction was already evident by age approximately 40.

The germline V gene provides CDR1 SGHRS and CDR2 YFSETQ. The CDR3, cysteine through phenylalanine, is 15 amino acids long. Of all the DNA, just the CDR3 is kept, 45 bases in frame from base 1. For this chain, trimming is 4 bases at the V end and 0 bases at the J end, and the number of junction bases without a gene match is 6. Sequenced input: blood. The rearrangement combines TRBV5-1 with TRBJ2-5; a stretch of 7 junction bases matches TRBD2. This TCR came from a man in his 70s in good health. The DNA sequence is TGCGCCAGCAGCCCCGGTCGGGGGGACCAAGAGACCCAGTACTTC. This sequence encodes CASSPGRGDQETQYF.